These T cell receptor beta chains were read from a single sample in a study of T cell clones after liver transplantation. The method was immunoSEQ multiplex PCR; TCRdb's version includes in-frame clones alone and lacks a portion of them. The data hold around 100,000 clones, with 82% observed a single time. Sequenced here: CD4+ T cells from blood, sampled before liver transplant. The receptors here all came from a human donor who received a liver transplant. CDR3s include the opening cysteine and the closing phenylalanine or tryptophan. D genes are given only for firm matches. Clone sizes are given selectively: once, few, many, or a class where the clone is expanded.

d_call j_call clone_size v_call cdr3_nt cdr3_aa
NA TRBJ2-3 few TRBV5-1 TGCGCCAGCAGCTTGGCGCTCAGTTTTACCACAGATACGCAGTATTTT CASSLALSFTTDTQYF
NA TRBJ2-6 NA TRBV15 TGTGCCACCAAACCGGGGGCTGGGGCCAACGTCCTGACTTTC CATKPGAGANVLTF
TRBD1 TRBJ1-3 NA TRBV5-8 TGTGCCAGCAGCTACAGGGGTCGGAACACCATATATTTT CASSYRGRNTIYF
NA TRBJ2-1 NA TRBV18 TGTGCCAGCTCACCACCGGGCCGAGACCGGGGTGAGCAGTTCTTC CASSPPGRDRGEQFF
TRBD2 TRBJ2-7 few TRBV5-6 TGTGCCAGCAGCTTCGGGGCTAGCGGCTACGAGCAGTACTTC CASSFGASGYEQYF
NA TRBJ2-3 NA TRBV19 TGTGCCAGTAGTCCCCGGGACCGCGTGGGAGATACGCAGTATTTT CASSPRDRVGDTQYF
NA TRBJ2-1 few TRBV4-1 TGCGCCAGCAGCCAAGACGCTTTCTCCTACAATGAGCAGTTCTTC CASSQDAFSYNEQFF
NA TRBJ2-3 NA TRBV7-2 TGTGCCAGCAGCTTAGGAGGGGTAGCGTCAGATACGCAGTATTTT CASSLGGVASDTQYF
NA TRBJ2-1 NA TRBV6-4 TGTGCCAGGGGGGGCCGGGACCTTCCAAAACACAATGAGCAGTTCTTC CARGGRDLPKHNEQFF
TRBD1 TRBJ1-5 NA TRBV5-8 TGTGCCAGCAGCTTGGAGGGGGCAGGACGGCAGCCCCAGCATTTT CASSLEGAGRQPQHF
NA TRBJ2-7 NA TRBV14 TGTGCCAGCAGTCCAAACCGCATCCAGGGGGAGCAGTACTTC CASSPNRIQGEQYF
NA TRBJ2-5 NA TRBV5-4 TGTGCCAGCAGCTTGGACTGGGGAGAGACCCAGTACTTC CASSLDWGETQYF
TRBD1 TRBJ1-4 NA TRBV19 TGTGCCAGTAGTATAGTGGGACAGGGGGACGAAAAACTGTTTTTT CASSIVGQGDEKLFF
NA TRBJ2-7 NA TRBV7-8 TGTGCCAGCAGCTTACCCCGGGGGGCCCACTACGAGCAGTACTTC CASSLPRGAHYEQYF
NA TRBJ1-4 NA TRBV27 TGTGCCAGCAGACGGGTGGGGGCTAATGAAAAACTGTTTTTT CASRRVGANEKLFF
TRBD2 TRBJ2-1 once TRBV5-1 TGCGCCAGCAGCCGGAAACCGACTAGCGGGACAGTTACCGGCAATGAGCAGTTCTTC CASSRKPTSGTVTGNEQFF
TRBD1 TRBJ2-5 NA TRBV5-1 TGCGCCAGCAGCTTTAGACAGGGGTACCAAGAGACCCAGTACTTC CASSFRQGYQETQYF
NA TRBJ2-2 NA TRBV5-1 TGCGCCAGCAGCCCCTTAGTCGGGGCCTCGCTGTTTTTT CASSPLVGASLFF
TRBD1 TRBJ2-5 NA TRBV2 TGTGCCAGCCTGTTCCCCGGGACAGGGAAAGAGACCCAGTACTTC CASLFPGTGKETQYF
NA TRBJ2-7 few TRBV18 TGTGCCAGCTCATCCGGGGGCGGGCAGGGGGCCTACGAGCAGTACTTC CASSSGGGQGAYEQYF
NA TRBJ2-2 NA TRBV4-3 TGCGCCAGCAGCCATGTAGCGGTGGCGAACACCGGGGAGCTGTTTTTT CASSHVAVANTGELFF
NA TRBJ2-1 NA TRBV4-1 TGCGCCAGCAGCCAAGAATCGGGAGTGTCCTACAATGAGCAGTTCTTC CASSQESGVSYNEQFF
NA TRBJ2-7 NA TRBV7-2 TGTGCCAGCAGCTCCGCCTACGAGCAGTACTTC CASSSAYEQYF
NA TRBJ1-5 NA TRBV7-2 TGTGCCAGCAGCTTGGGGGGCCAGGGACTCTATAGCAATCAGCCCCAGCATTTT CASSLGGQGLYSNQPQHF
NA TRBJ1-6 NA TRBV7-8 TGTGCCAGCAGCCTGGGTCGACAACCCGCATCACCCCTCCACTTT CASSLGRQPASPLHF
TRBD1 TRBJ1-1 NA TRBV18 TGTGCCAGCTCACTGGGACAGGGGATGAACACTGAAGCTTTCTTT CASSLGQGMNTEAFF
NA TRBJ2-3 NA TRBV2 TGTGCCAGCATCTACACGTCTAGCACAGATACGCAGTATTTT CASIYTSSTDTQYF
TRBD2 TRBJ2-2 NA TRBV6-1 TGTGCCAGCAGTTCCTTAGCGGGGAACACCGGGGAGCTGTTTTTT CASSSLAGNTGELFF
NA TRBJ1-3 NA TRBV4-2 TGTGCCAGCGCCCTAAGATCAGGGGTCAGGGTGTCCGGAAACACCATATATTTT CASALRSGVRVSGNTIYF
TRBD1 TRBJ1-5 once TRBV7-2 TGTGCCAGCAGCGCAGGGGGGACGAATAGCAATCAGCCCCAGCATTTT CASSAGGTNSNQPQHF
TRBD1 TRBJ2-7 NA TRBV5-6 TGTGCCAGCAGCTTTGCAACGGGGCAGGGGGCGTACGAGCAGTACTTC CASSFATGQGAYEQYF
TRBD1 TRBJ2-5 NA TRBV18 TGTGCCAGCTCACCCCAGGGACAGGGGGGGAAAGAGACCCAGTACTTC CASSPQGQGGKETQYF
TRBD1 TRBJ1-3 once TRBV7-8 TGTGCCAGCAGCCAGCAGGGGGCACCTGGAAACACCATATATTTT CASSQQGAPGNTIYF
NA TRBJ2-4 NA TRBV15 TGTGCCACCAGCAGAGAAGGCGTGATAGCCGGGGCCAAAAACATTCAGTACTTC CATSREGVIAGAKNIQYF
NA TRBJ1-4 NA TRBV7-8 TGTGCCAGCAGCCCCGGGGGACGGAGTAATGAAAAACTGTTTTTT CASSPGGRSNEKLFF
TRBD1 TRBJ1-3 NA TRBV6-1 TGTGCCAGCAGCCCCGAGACAGGGGCAAACACCATATATTTT CASSPETGANTIYF
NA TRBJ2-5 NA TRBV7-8 TGTGCCAGCAGTTCGGGCGATTTCCTACAAGAGACCCAGTACTTC CASSSGDFLQETQYF
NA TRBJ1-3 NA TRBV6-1 TGTGCCAGCAGTGCGGCCATGAGTGGAAACACCATATATTTT CASSAAMSGNTIYF
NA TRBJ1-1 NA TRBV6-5 TGTGCCAGCAGTCCCTCTCGGTGGATCAACACTGAAGCTTTCTTT CASSPSRWINTEAFF
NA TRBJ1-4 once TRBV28 TGTGCCAGCGCAGATGAAAAACTGTTTTTT CASADEKLFF
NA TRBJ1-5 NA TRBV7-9 TGTGCCAGCAGCTCGGACGGACCAGGGCCCCAGCATTTT CASSSDGPGPQHF
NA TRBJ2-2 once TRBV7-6 TGTGCCAGCAGCACTGACGCCGGGACAAGCGGGGAGCTGTTTTTT CASSTDAGTSGELFF
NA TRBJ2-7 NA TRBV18 TGTGCCAGCTCACCGAACACCACACCCGGCGAGCAGTACTTC CASSPNTTPGEQYF